The rows below give T cell receptor beta chains drawn from one sample of a study of blood T cell repertoires in COVID-19. Produced via immunoSEQ multiplex PCR; TCRdb's table is partial and in-frame only. Of 170,000 or so clones listed, roughly 90% are singletons. Sequenced sample: PBMCs or T cells enriched from blood (not recorded which). The receptors were sampled from a woman aged 50 to 65 who had recovered from COVID-19. Both conserved end residues are part of each CDR3. The D gene is left open where the match is weak. Not all rows give a size; the values are once, few, many and, for expanded clones, a class.

.,TRBD2,TRBV19,TRBJ2-3,TGTGCCAGTAGTAGATCTAGCGGGGTCACAGATACGCAGTATTTT,CASSRSSGVTDTQYF
once,TRBD2,TRBV14,TRBJ2-1,TGTGCCAGCAGCCAAGGCGGGAGTTACTACAATGAGCAGTTCTTC,CASSQGGSYYNEQFF
.,.,TRBV7-9,TRBJ1-2,TGTGCCAGCAGCGCCCACAGGGTTGGCTACACCTTC,CASSAHRVGYTF
.,TRBD2,TRBV14,TRBJ2-1,TGTGCCAGCAGCCAAGGGGGAGGACTAGCGTTTACCAGAGGTTACAATGAGCAGTTCTTC,CASSQGGGLAFTRGYNEQFF
.,.,TRBV19,TRBJ1-5,TGTGCCAGTATCGCGGGGGGTCCGGGGAGCAATCAGCCCCAGCATTTT,CASIAGGPGSNQPQHF
.,TRBD1,TRBV5-5,TRBJ1-4,TGTGCCAGCAGCCTCGGGACAGGGGGCGTACTGGCAACTAATGAAAAACTGTTTTTT,CASSLGTGGVLATNEKLFF
.,TRBD1,TRBV9,TRBJ2-1,TGTGCCAGCAGCGTAGTAGGGACAGGGGCCAATGAGCAGTTCTTC,CASSVVGTGANEQFF
.,TRBD1,TRBV28,TRBJ2-7,TGTGCCAGCAGCCTAAGACAGGGGGCTTACGAGCAGTACTTC,CASSLRQGAYEQYF
.,TRBD2,TRBV2,TRBJ2-7,TGTGCCAGCAGACCGGGACTAGCGGATTTCTACGAGCAGTACTTC,CASRPGLADFYEQYF
.,TRBD1,TRBV19,TRBJ2-5,TGTGCCAGTAGAGAGGGACAGGGGGCTAAGACCCAGTACTTC,CASREGQGAKTQYF
.,.,TRBV4-1,TRBJ1-2,TGCGCCAGCAGCCAACCCCTCGGGGGGAACTATGGCTACACCTTC,CASSQPLGGNYGYTF